This record covers a single T cell receptor beta chain. In germline, CDR1 is SGDLS, CDR2 YYNGEE. The CDR3 sequence is 15 residues long. The V end lost 4 bases, the J end lost 5 bases, and 18 bases lay between the germline ends. In TCRdb, the 5' RACE reads were re-called with MiXCR into one record per CDR3 protein. The profile shows under 250,000 distinct CDR3 sequences, approximately 11% of them singletons. These data belong to a study of identical twins. The data also belong to a second study, concerning yellow fever vaccine responses in identical twins.

The sequence was collected from a woman in her late teens or twenties in good health. The rearrangement uses TRBV9 and TRBJ2-5; D tentatively reads TRBD1 or TRBD2 (7 bases each). The sequenced sample was memory (CD45RO+) T cells sorted from blood. DNA for the CDR3: TGTGCCAGCAGCCAGGGGGGGGCGGGCGTCGAGACCCAGTACTTC. Its protein is CASSQGGAGVETQYF.